The 5 T cell receptor beta chains in this list originate from one sample, sequenced in a study of blood T cells in healthy people across ages. A second about 7 to 11 cycle PCR used barcoded and J-beta primers. TCRdb re-called the 5' RACE reads through MiXCR, storing one row per CDR3 protein. The profile covers about 540,000 distinct CDR3 sequences, with 24% appearing a single time and 7.5% to 9% taken by the ten largest. Separately, the same data were catalogued under a study of T cells of mothers and their children.

The sample consisted of blood. These receptor sequences come from a boy younger than 18 in good health.

The V call is TRBV7-8, the J call TRBJ1-4; D is ambiguous. This CDR3 is built from 14 residues. The germline V gene encodes CDR1 SGHVS and CDR2 FQNEAQ. V was pared by 1 base and J by 2 bases, with 5 bases between. In nucleotides, the CDR3 is TGTGCCAGCAGCTTAGAAACTACTAATGAAAAACTGTTTTTT. It translates to CASSLETTNEKLFF.

The chain uses TRBV27 and TRBJ1-5; TRBD1 matches 7 bases. The J segment lost 9 bases and the V segment lost 10 bases, leaving 18 bases of the junction unmatched. The CDR3 spans 15 residues. CDR1 and CDR2 from the germline V gene are MNHEY and SMNVEV (reference sequence). The chain's CDR3 is CATSLDRFSGRPQHF. DNA for the CDR3: TGTGCCACCTCCCTGGACAGGTTCTCCGGGAGGCCCCAGCATTTT.

This clonotype was seen more than once but under ten times. V and J are TRBV20-1 and TRBJ2-4; 7 bases are a match to TRBD2. CDR1 is DFQATT and CDR2 is SNEGSKA in the germline V gene (reference sequence). The ends lost 6 bases at V and 0 bases at J; junction bases unmatched: 17. The CDR3 length is 18 residues. DNA for the CDR3: TGCAGTGCCGGGAGGACTCTTCTCGCCCCCTTAGCCAAAAACATTCAGTACTTC. Its translation is CSAGRTLLAPLAKNIQYF.

The chain employs TRBV12-3 or TRBV12-4 and TRBJ2-2; D not resolved. This CDR3 comprises 14 residues. V dropped 3 bases and J dropped 5 bases, with 10 bases sitting between them. CDR3 sequence: CASSFSRSTGELFF. The CDR3 nucleotides read TGTGCCAGCAGTTTCAGCCGTTCTACCGGGGAGCTGTTTTTT.

This chain joins TRBV20-1 and TRBJ1-2, with TRBD1 matching 7 bases. The V and J ends lost 1 base and 1 base, in that order; junction bases with no gene match: 12. The length of the CDR3 is 17 residues. Germline V gene data show CDR1 as DFQATT and CDR2 as SNEGSKA (reference sequence). DNA for the CDR3: TGCAGTGCTAGAGCAGGGGGGCAGGATCACTTTAACTATGGCTACACCTTC. Translated, it gives CSARAGGQDHFNYGYTF.